One and the same sample provided the 28 T cell receptor beta chains below, sequenced in a study of T-cell memory formation after mild COVID-19. TCRdb reanalysed the 5' RACE reads using MiXCR and keeps one entry per CDR3 protein. The top ten hold approximately 10% of the sample, which has 200,000 to 250,000 distinct CDR3 sequences, 25% to 35% seen once. Sequences were obtained from PBMCs or a T cell subset sorted from them (not recorded which). The receptors come from an adult woman who had mild COVID-19 (a few samples of this study predate the infection). Cell type and time point are not known.

In its sample, this clonotype was seen a few times. The chain carries TRBV18 and TRBJ2-7; D gene unclear. The V end lost 3 bases, the J end lost 3 bases, and 9 bases lay between the germline ends. The germline V gene encodes CDR1 KGHSH and CDR2 LQKENI. This CDR3 comprises 13 residues. The CDR3 DNA sequence: TGTGCCAGCTCACCGAACGACAACTACGAGCAGTACTTC. It translates to CASSPNDNYEQYF.

In its sample, this clonotype was seen a few times. This chain links TRBV7-2 with TRBJ2-7; 12 bases agree with TRBD2. Per the germline V gene, CDR1 is SGHTA and CDR2 is FQGNSA. V lost 5 bases to trimming and J lost 4 bases; unmatched junction nucleotides: 6. The CDR3 covers 15 residues. CDR3 loop: CASSPTSGSFYEQYF. The CDR3 region has the DNA TGTGCCAGCAGCCCGACTAGCGGGAGCTTTTACGAGCAGTACTTC. The full variable domain, in which reference TRBV7-2 and TRBJ2-7 provide the parts outside the CDR3, is GAGVSQSPSNKVTEKGKDVELRCDPISGHTALYWYRQSLGQGLEFLIYFQGNSAPDKSGLPSDRFSAERTGGSVSTLTIQRTQQEDSAVYLCASSPTSGSFYEQYFGPGTRLTVT.

This chain links TRBV6-5 with TRBJ1-1, with D maybe TRBD1 (5 bases). The V end lost 2 bases, the J end lost 4 bases, and 14 bases lay between the germline ends. The CDR3 sequence is 15 residues long. The germline gives CDR1 MNHEY, CDR2 SVGAGI. CDR3: CASSYGGGLGTEAFF. In DNA form, the CDR3 reads TGTGCCAGCAGTTACGGGGGAGGGTTGGGCACTGAAGCTTTCTTT.

In its sample, this clonotype was seen a few times. The chain recombines TRBV7-2 with TRBJ2-3; D gene ambiguous. Per the germline V gene, CDR1 is SGHTA and CDR2 is FQGNSA. The CDR3 sequence is 15 residues long. V lost 5 bases to trimming and J lost 4 bases, with 16 bases between them. The DNA of the CDR3 is TGTGCCAGCAGCCCCGACGGCCCCTTGGCAGATACGCAGTATTTT. Translated: CASSPDGPLADTQYF. The entire variable domain, with the rest obtained from reference TRBV7-2 and TRBJ2-3, is as follows: GAGVSQSPSNKVTEKGKDVELRCDPISGHTALYWYRQSLGQGLEFLIYFQGNSAPDKSGLPSDRFSAERTGGSVSTLTIQRTQQEDSAVYLCASSPDGPLADTQYFGPGTRLTVL.

This clonotype was seen more than once but under ten times. The chain carries TRBV9 and TRBJ2-5, with 7 bases fitting TRBD1. The CDR3 covers 15 residues. Germline V lookup: CDR1 SGDLS, CDR2 YYNGEE. J was trimmed by 5 bases and V by 4 bases; bases with no gene match: 11. CDR3 nucleotides: TGTGCCAGCAGCCCCGACCGACAGGGACCGGAGACCCAGTACTTC. Protein product: CASSPDRQGPETQYF.

V is TRBV7-9 and J is TRBJ2-7; D possibly corresponds to TRBD2 (6 bases). There are 16 residues in the CDR3. CDR1 and CDR2 from the germline V gene are SEHNR and FQNEAQ (reference sequence). Deletions cut 5 bases from V and 3 bases from J, with 20 bases between. The CDR3 spells CASSARDGGRFYEQYF. The DNA for the CDR3 is TGTGCCAGCAGCGCCCGGGATGGGGGGAGGTTCTACGAGCAGTACTTC.

This clonotype was observed a few times. The chain joins TRBV29-1 to TRBJ2-3, with D possibly matching TRBD2 (7 bases). CDR3 length: 13 amino acids. Germline V gene data show CDR1 as SQVTM and CDR2 as ANQGSEA. The germline V and J ends were trimmed by 7 bases and 5 bases, with 16 bases remaining between them. CDR3 region: CSAAGGPGDTQYF. In DNA, the CDR3 is TGCAGCGCTGCCGGGGGGCCGGGAGATACGCAGTATTTT.

In this sample, this clonotype turned up a few times. The rearrangement uses TRBV7-2 and TRBJ2-7, with a weak D call TRBD2 (6 bases). Per germline, CDR1 SGHTA and CDR2 FQGNSA. V was shortened by 5 bases and J by 2 bases, with 16 bases between the two germline ends. The CDR3 runs 15 residues. The CDR3 region is CASSLGGGNTYEQYF. CDR3 in DNA: TGTGCCAGCAGCCTAGGTGGCGGGAACACCTACGAGCAGTACTTC.

Worth noting for this clonotype: One base away lies a much larger clone, so this may be a sequencing read error. The rearrangement links TRBV7-6 to TRBJ2-3; D is unresolved. With 0 bases removed from V and 2 bases from J, the gap between germline ends came to 3 bases. This CDR3 is 13 amino acids long. CDR1 SGHVS and CDR2 FNYEAQ come from the germline V gene. The CDR3 coding sequence is TGTGCCAGCAGCTTAGCCATCACAGATACGCAGTATTTT. Translated, it gives CASSLAITDTQYF.

In nucleotides, the CDR3 is TGTGCCAGCAGCTCGTATGCGGGGGAGACCCAGTACTTC. This codes for CASSSYAGETQYF. The gene calls are TRBV4-2 and TRBJ2-5, with TRBD2 as a possible D gene (6 bases). This CDR3 comprises 13 residues. Deletions cut 5 bases from V and 5 bases from J, with 12 bases between. Germline values: CDR1 LGHNA, CDR2 YNFKEQ.

This clonotype has a single count. V usage is TRBV6-2 or TRBV6-3 and J usage is TRBJ2-2; no clear D gene. V shed 1 base and J shed 4 bases, with 7 bases lying between them. Germline V lookup: CDR1 MNHEY, CDR2 SVGEGT. The CDR3 loop spans 14 amino acids. CDR3 DNA: TGTGCCAGCAGTTACTTGTGGGTCACCGGGGAGCTGTTTTTT. This gives the protein CASSYLWVTGELFF.

This sequence joins TRBV6-5 and TRBJ2-5; no firm D call. The length of the CDR3 is 13 residues. V lost 5 bases, J lost 1 base, and 8 bases lay in between. CDR1 is MNHEY, CDR2 SVGAGI, per germline. In DNA form, the CDR3 reads TGTGCCAGCAGTCCCGTGGGCCAAGAGACCCAGTACTTC. Translation gives CASSPVGQETQYF.

The sample holds a few counts of this clonotype. The chain combines TRBV7-2 with TRBJ2-5; D not certain. The CDR3 is made up of 12 amino acids. V was shortened by 5 bases and J by 5 bases, with 9 bases between the two germline ends. CDR1 SGHTA and CDR2 FQGNSA come from the germline V gene. The CDR3: CASSLTRETQYF. As DNA, the CDR3 is TGTGCCAGCAGCCTGACCAGGGAGACCCAGTACTTC.

This chain uses TRBV19 with TRBJ2-5; 8 bases agree with TRBD2. The CDR3 is 19 amino acids. Per the germline V gene, CDR1 is LNHDA and CDR2 is SQIVND (reference sequence). V shed 5 bases, J shed 1 base, and the junction held 18 bases outside the gene matches. CDR3 sequence reads: CASSLVNYVRGGSQETQYF. DNA of the CDR3: TGTGCCAGTAGTCTTGTGAACTACGTCCGGGGGGGCTCCCAAGAGACCCAGTACTTC.

The chain recombines TRBV27 with TRBJ2-1, with 11 positions matching TRBD2. The CDR3 runs to 13 residues. V shed 6 bases, J shed 15 bases, and the junction held 10 bases outside the gene matches. Germline loops: CDR1 MNHEY, CDR2 SMNVEV (reference sequence). The CDR3 reads CASSFTSGSRGFF. CDR3 sequence (DNA): TGTGCCAGCAGCTTCACTAGCGGGAGCCGCGGGTTCTTC.

This clonotype was seen a handful of times. The chain recombines TRBV5-1 with TRBJ2-2; perhaps TRBD2 as D (5 bases). The CDR3 runs to 14 residues. CDR1 and CDR2 from the germline V gene are SGHRS and YFSETQ. Trimming removed 4 bases at V and 5 bases at J, with 12 bases between. CDR3 coding DNA: TGCGCCAGCAGCCACAATGGAGGAACCGGGGAGCTGTTTTTT. Translating gives CASSHNGGTGELFF.

This clonotype was seen only a few times. The chain employs TRBV20-1 and TRBJ1-1; D is unclear. The germline V and J ends were trimmed by 6 bases and 3 bases, with 14 bases remaining between them. CDR1 and CDR2 from the germline V gene are DFQATT and SNEGSKA (reference sequence). This CDR3 is 13 amino acids long. CDR3 in amino acids: CSAGDGGYTEAFF. The CDR3 bases are TGCAGTGCCGGGGATGGAGGGTACACTGAAGCTTTCTTT.

The V call is TRBV6-5, the J call TRBJ2-4; TRBD1 aligns across 8 bases. Germline CDR1 reads MNHEY; CDR2 reads SVGAGI. The CDR3 is 16 amino acids. The junction had 11 bases not matched to a gene; V was cut back by 0 bases and J by 10 bases. Here the CDR3 DNA reads TGTGCCAGCAGTTACTCGAGGGCAGGGGGCCCTTCTATTCAGTACTTC. This sequence encodes CASSYSRAGGPSIQYF.

The table lists this clonotype with a few counts. The chain joins TRBV6-2 or TRBV6-3 to TRBJ2-7; tentatively, D is TRBD1 or TRBD2 (6 bases each). The CDR3 extends over 15 amino acids. Germline V gives CDR1 MNHEY, CDR2 SVGEGT. Trimming cost V 6 bases and J 6 bases, with 21 bases left between them. The CDR3 nucleotides are TGTGCCAGCAGCCCCACCGGAGGGGGAGTTTCCGAGCAGTACTTC. It yields the protein CASSPTGGGVSEQYF.

This chain connects TRBV12-3 or TRBV12-4 to TRBJ1-1; a weak D match, TRBD1 (6 bases). This CDR3 is built from 12 residues. V lost 4 bases and J lost 6, with 9 bases in between. CDR3 protein: CASSSWTAEAFF. The CDR3 DNA follows: TGTGCCAGCAGTTCCTGGACAGCTGAAGCTTTCTTT.

This clonotype has just a few counts. This chain joins TRBV10-3 and TRBJ2-5, with D maybe TRBD1 (6 bases). V lost 5 bases, J lost 5 bases, and 12 bases lay in between. This CDR3 comprises 13 residues. CDR1 is ENHRY and CDR2 is SYGVKD in the germline V gene. The CDR3, as DNA: TGTGCCATCAGTCTGGACAGAGACGAGACCCAGTACTTC. It encodes CAISLDRDETQYF.

The chain has TRBV5-1 and TRBJ2-6, with 10 bases identical to TRBD1. CDR3 length equals 17 residues. Germline assignment: CDR1 SGHRS and CDR2 YFSETQ. Unmatched junction bases numbered 2, after V lost 2 bases and J lost 0 bases. The DNA for the CDR3 is TGCGCCAGCAGCTTAAGACAGGGGGCCTCTGGGGCCAACGTCCTGACTTTC. It encodes CASSLRQGASGANVLTF.

V and J are TRBV4-3 and TRBJ2-5, with TRBD2 identical over 7 bases. Germline V gives CDR1 LGHNA, CDR2 YSLEER. V shed 4 bases, J shed 4 bases, and the junction held 9 bases outside the gene matches. The CDR3 length is 15 residues. The CDR3 is CASSLGIRGVETQYF. CDR3 nucleotides: TGCGCCAGCAGCCTGGGGATCCGGGGGGTAGAGACCCAGTACTTC.

The chain has TRBV11-2 and TRBJ2-1, with TRBD2 matching 9 bases. The CDR3 covers 17 residues. Germline assignment: CDR1 SGHAT and CDR2 FQNNGV. The trim removed 2 bases at V and 8 bases at J, leaving 13 bases unmatched. In DNA, the CDR3 is TGTGCCAGCAGCTTATTGGTGATGATACTAGCGGGTGATGAGCAGTTCTTC. Translating it yields CASSLLVMILAGDEQFF.

V gene TRBV12-3 or TRBV12-4 combines with J gene TRBJ2-3, with D perhaps TRBD1 (6 bases). The CDR3 length is 13 residues. Deletions cut 4 bases from V and 2 bases from J, with 7 bases between. The CDR3 DNA follows: TGTGCCAGCAGTTGGACAGACACAGATACGCAGTATTTT. Its protein product is CASSWTDTDTQYF.

The chain combines TRBV4-2 with TRBJ2-1; D is ambiguous. The CDR3 length is 13 residues. The V gene's germline CDR1 is LGHNA and CDR2 YNFKEQ. V gave up 3 bases and J gave up 3 bases, with 6 bases separating them. The CDR3 DNA reads TGTGCCAGCAGCCAGTCCGGCTACAATGAGCAGTTCTTC. Amino acid sequence: CASSQSGYNEQFF.

This clonotype was counted a few times. CDR3 sequence: CATSDPSGRAKNIQYF. CDR3 coding DNA: TGTGCCACCAGTGACCCTAGCGGGAGGGCCAAAAACATTCAGTACTTC. This rearrangement joins TRBV24-1 to TRBJ2-4, with 11 bases matching TRBD2. V dropped 4 bases and J dropped 1; count of bases not matched to a gene: 2. The V gene's germline CDR1 is KGHDR and CDR2 SFDVKD. CDR3 length equals 16 residues.

The rearrangement links TRBV30 to TRBJ1-2, with a possible D match to TRBD1 (5 bases). The CDR3 contains 14 residues. Germline V CDR1 and CDR2: GTSNPN, SVGIG (reference sequence). Trimming took off 0 bases at V and 0 bases at J, with 8 bases between the two ends. The CDR3 nucleotides are TGTGCCTGGAGTGTATCAGGGTCTAACTATGGCTACACCTTC. Its protein is CAWSVSGSNYGYTF.